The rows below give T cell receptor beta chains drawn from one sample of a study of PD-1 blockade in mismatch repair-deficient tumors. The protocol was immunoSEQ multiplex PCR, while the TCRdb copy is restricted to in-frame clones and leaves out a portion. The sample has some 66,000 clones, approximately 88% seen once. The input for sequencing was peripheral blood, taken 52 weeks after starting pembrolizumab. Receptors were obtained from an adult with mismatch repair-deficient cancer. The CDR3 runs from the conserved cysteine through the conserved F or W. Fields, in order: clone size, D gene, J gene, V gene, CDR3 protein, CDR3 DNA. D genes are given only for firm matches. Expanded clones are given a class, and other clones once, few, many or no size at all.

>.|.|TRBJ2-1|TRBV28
CASSLMGEAYNEQFF
TGTGCCAGCAGTTTAATGGGAGAGGCCTACAATGAGCAGTTCTTC
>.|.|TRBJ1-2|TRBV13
CASSLGLGGSYGYTF
TGTGCCAGCAGCTTAGGCCTGGGGGGAAGCTATGGCTACACCTTC
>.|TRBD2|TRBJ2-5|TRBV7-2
CASSLDYRGRVETQYF
TGTGCCAGCAGCTTAGATTATCGCGGGAGGGTGGAGACCCAGTACTTC
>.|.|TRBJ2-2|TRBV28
CASSPRDITGELFF
TGTGCCAGCAGTCCGAGGGATATCACCGGGGAGCTGTTTTTT
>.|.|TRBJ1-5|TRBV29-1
CSVGTDSNQPQHF
TGCAGCGTTGGGACGGATAGCAATCAGCCCCAGCATTTT
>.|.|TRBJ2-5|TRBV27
CASSPQMYQETQYF
TGTGCCAGCAGTCCGCAAATGTACCAAGAGACCCAGTACTTC
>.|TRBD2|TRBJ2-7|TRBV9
CASSVGGSGRSSEQYF
TGTGCCAGCAGCGTAGGGGGTAGCGGGAGATCGAGCGAGCAGTACTTC
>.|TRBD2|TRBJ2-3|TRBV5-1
CASSLMGLASTDTQYF
TGCGCCAGCAGCTTGATGGGACTAGCAAGCACAGATACGCAGTATTTT
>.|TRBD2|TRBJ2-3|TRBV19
CASSVVAGVVTDTQYF
TGTGCCAGCAGCGTGGTAGCGGGAGTTGTGACAGATACGCAGTATTTT
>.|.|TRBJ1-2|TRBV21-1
CASSPRERERPNYGYTF
TGTGCCAGCAGCCCGAGAGAGAGAGAGAGGCCAAACTATGGCTACACCTTC
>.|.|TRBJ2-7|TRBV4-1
CASSQVIYRDNYEQYF
TGCGCCAGCAGCCAGGTGATCTACCGGGACAACTACGAGCAGTACTTC
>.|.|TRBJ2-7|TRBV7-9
CASLGPGAEQYF
TGTGCCAGCCTCGGGCCAGGGGCCGAGCAGTACTTC
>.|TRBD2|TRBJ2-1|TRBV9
CASSTRYGREGQYNEQFF
TGTGCCAGCAGCACGAGATATGGGCGGGAGGGCCAATACAATGAGCAGTTCTTC
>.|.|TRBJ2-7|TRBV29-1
CSVEVRSYEQYF
TGCAGCGTTGAAGTTCGGAGCTACGAGCAGTACTTC
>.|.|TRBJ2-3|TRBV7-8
CASSLAQRTADTQYF
TGTGCCAGCAGCTTAGCGCAGCGAACAGCAGATACGCAGTATTTT
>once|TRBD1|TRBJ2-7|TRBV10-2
CASRSTGTGVADYEQYF
TGCGCCAGCAGGTCCACCGGGACAGGGGTCGCGGACTACGAGCAGTACTTC
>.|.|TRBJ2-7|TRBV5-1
CASRSDSYEQYF
TGCGCCAGCAGGTCGGACAGTTACGAGCAGTACTTC
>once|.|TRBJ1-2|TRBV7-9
CASSFGQARFRYGYTF
TGTGCCAGCAGCTTTGGGCAGGCCAGATTTCGGTATGGCTACACCTTC
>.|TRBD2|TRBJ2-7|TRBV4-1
CASSQGLAGGYEQYF
TGCGCCAGCAGCCAAGGACTAGCGGGAGGTTACGAGCAGTACTTC
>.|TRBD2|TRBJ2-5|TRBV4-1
CASSLGELAGQETQYF
TGCGCCAGCAGCCTCGGTGAGCTAGCGGGACAAGAGACCCAGTACTTC
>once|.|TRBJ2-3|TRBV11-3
CASSATYTDTQYF
TGTGCCAGCAGCGCGACTTACACAGATACGCAGTATTTT
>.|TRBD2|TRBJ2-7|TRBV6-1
CATQPGGGSSYEQYF
TGTGCCACACAACCCGGGGGAGGGAGCTCCTACGAGCAGTACTTC
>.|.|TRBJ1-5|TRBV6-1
CASRQTVDSNQPQHF
TGTGCCAGCAGACAGACAGTCGATAGCAATCAGCCCCAGCATTTT
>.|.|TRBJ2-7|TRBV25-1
CASSDAGIYEQYF
TGTGCCAGCAGTGATGCAGGGATCTACGAGCAGTACTTC
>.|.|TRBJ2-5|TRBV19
CASRSAAGQETQYF
TGTGCCAGTCGTTCGGCGGCAGGACAAGAGACCCAGTACTTC
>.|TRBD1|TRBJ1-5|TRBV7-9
CASSRQGSNQPQHF
TGTGCCAGCAGCCGACAGGGAAGCAATCAGCCCCAGCATTTT
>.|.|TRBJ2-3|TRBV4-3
CASSQGLPHSLDTQYF
TGCGCCAGCAGCCAAGGGCTCCCGCACTCGTTGGATACGCAGTATTTT
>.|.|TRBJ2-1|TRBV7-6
CASSPGLNYNEQFF
TGTGCCAGCAGCCCTGGACTCAACTACAATGAGCAGTTCTTC
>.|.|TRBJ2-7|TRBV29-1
CSAQEGGYEQYF
TGCAGCGCGCAAGAAGGGGGGTACGAGCAGTACTTC
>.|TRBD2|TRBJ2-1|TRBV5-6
CASSLGVAGDPVFF
TGTGCCAGCAGCTTGGGGGTAGCGGGAGACCCAGTGTTCTTC
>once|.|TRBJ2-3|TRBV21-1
CASSKALRRTPPNTQYF
TGTGCCAGCAGCAAAGCGCTTCGACGGACGCCACCCAATACGCAGTATTTT
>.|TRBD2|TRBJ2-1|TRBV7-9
CASSLEEGTSGYNYEQFF
TGTGCCAGCAGCTTAGAAGAGGGCACTAGCGGTTATAACTATGAGCAGTTCTTC
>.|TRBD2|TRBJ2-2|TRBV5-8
CASSSYASGSDTGELFF
TGTGCCAGCAGCTCCTACGCTAGCGGGAGTGACACCGGGGAGCTGTTTTTT
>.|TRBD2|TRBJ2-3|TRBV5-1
CASSFPREQVTDTQYF
TGCGCCAGCAGCTTTCCGCGGGAGCAGGTCACAGATACGCAGTATTTT
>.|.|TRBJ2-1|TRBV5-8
CARTYNEQFF
TGTGCCAGGACTTACAATGAGCAGTTCTTC
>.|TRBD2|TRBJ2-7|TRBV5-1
CASSLTSGSTYEQYF
TGCGCCAGCAGCTTGACTAGCGGGTCAACCTACGAGCAGTACTTC
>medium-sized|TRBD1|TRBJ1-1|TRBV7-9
CASSRTGGDTEAFF
TGTGCCAGCAGCCGAACAGGGGGGGACACTGAAGCTTTCTTT
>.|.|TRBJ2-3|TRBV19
CASSIGYRWTDTQYF
TGTGCCAGTAGTATTGGTTATCGTTGGACAGATACGCAGTATTTT
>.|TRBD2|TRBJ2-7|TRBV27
CASSWGTGGIYEQYF
TGTGCCAGCAGTTGGGGAACGGGAGGAATCTACGAGCAGTACTTC
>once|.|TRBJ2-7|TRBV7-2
CASSLGESSYEQYF
TGTGCCAGCAGCTTAGGTGAGAGCTCCTACGAGCAGTACTTC
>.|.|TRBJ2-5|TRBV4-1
CASSQAATETQYF
TGCGCCAGCAGCCAAGCGGCTACAGAGACCCAGTACTTC